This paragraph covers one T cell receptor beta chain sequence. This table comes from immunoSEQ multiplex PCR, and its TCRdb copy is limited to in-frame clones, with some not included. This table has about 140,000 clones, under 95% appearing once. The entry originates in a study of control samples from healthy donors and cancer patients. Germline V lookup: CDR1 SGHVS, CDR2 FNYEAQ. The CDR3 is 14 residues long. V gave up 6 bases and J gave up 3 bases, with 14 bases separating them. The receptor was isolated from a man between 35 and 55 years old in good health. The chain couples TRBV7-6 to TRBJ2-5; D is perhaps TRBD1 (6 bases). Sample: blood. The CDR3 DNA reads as TGTGCCAGCAGGGGATACAGGGACAAAGAGACCCAGTACTTC. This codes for CASRGYRDKETQYF.